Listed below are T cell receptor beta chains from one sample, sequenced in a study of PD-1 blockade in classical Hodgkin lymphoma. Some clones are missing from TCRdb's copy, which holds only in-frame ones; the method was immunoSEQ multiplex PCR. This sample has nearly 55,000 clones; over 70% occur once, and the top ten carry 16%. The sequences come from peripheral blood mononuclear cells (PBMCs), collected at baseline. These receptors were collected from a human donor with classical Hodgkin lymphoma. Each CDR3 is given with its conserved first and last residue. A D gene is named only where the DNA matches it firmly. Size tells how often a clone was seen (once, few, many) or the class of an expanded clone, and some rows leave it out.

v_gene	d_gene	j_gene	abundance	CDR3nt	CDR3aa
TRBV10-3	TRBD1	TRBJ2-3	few	TGTGCAGGGGGCTCCACAGATACGCAGTATTTT	CAGGSTDTQYF
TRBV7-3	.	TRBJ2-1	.	TGTGCCAGCAGCTTTGGGACGTATCCCAGTGAGCAGTTCTTC	CASSFGTYPSEQFF
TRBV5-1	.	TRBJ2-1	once	TGCGCCAGCAGCTTGGACGGGAACTACAATGAGCAGTTCTTC	CASSLDGNYNEQFF
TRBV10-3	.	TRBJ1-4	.	TGTGCCATCAGTGAGTCCGCGACAGGTGCAACTAATGAAAAACTGTTTTTT	CAISESATGATNEKLFF
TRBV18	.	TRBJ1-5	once	TGTGCCAGCTCACCACGGGAGAGCAATCAGCCCCAGCATTTT	CASSPRESNQPQHF
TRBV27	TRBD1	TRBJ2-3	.	TGTGCCAGCAGTCAATTACGGACAGGGAGGGATACGCAGTATTTT	CASSQLRTGRDTQYF
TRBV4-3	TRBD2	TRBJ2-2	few	TGCGCCAGCAGCCGGTCCGGACTAGCGGGTAACACCGGGGAGCTGTTTTTT	CASSRSGLAGNTGELFF
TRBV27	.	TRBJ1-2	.	TGTGCCAGCAGTTTATTCGGGGGTAATGGCTACACCTTC	CASSLFGGNGYTF
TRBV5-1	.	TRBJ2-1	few	TGCGCCAGCAGCTTTTCCTCTTCCTACAATGAGCAGTTCTTC	CASSFSSSYNEQFF
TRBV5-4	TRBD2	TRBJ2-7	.	TGTGCCAGCAGCTGGGGGGGGACTTTCTCCTACGAGCAGTACTTC	CASSWGGTFSYEQYF
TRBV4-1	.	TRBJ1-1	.	TGCGCCAGCAGACAGCAGGGGACCACTGAAGCTTTCTTT	CASRQQGTTEAFF
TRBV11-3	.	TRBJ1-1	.	TGTGCCAGCAGGTGGGGGGGAGGCACTGAAGCTTTCTTT	CASRWGGGTEAFF
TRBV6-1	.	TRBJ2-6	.	TGTGCCAGTCTCGAGACAGCCTCTGGGGCCAACGTCCTGACTTTC	CASLETASGANVLTF
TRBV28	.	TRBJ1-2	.	TGTGCCAGCAGCCCCACGTGGGGGGGCGGTGGCTACACCTTC	CASSPTWGGGGYTF
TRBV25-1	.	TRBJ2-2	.	TGTGCCAGCAGTGAAAGTCATAACACCGGGGAGCTGTTTTTT	CASSESHNTGELFF
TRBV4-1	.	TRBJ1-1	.	TGCGCCAGCAGCCAAGTTAAATCGACTTGGGGCACTGAAGCTTTCTTT	CASSQVKSTWGTEAFF
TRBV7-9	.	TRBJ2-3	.	TGTGCCAGCAGCTTACAATCGGATACGCAGTATTTT	CASSLQSDTQYF
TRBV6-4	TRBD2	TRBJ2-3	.	TGTGCCAGCAGTTCGGGACTAGCGGGAGCGGGAGATACGCAGTATTTT	CASSSGLAGAGDTQYF
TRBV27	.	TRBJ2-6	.	TGTGCCAGCAGTTTATGGGGCGGTAACTCTGGGGCCAACGTCCTGACTTTC	CASSLWGGNSGANVLTF
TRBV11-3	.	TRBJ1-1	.	TGTGCCAGCAGCTTACCCCCGGCAAGGAACACTGAAGCTTTCTTT	CASSLPPARNTEAFF
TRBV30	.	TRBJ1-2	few	TGTGCCTGGAGTCCCACAGGAAACTATGGCTACACCTTC	CAWSPTGNYGYTF
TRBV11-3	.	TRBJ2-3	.	TGTGCCAGCAGCCAAAGACTACGTTCATCTATAGATACGCAGTATTTT	CASSQRLRSSIDTQYF